The 31 T cell receptor beta chains reported below all come from one sample, sequenced in a study of circulating and synovial CD4+ cells in juvenile arthritis. The protocol was immunoSEQ multiplex PCR, while the TCRdb copy is restricted to in-frame clones and leaves out a portion. The table has around 32,000 clones, 93% seen once. Sequenced material: CD4+ T cells from blood. These receptors were collected from a human donor with juvenile idiopathic arthritis.

This chain uses TRBV7-9 with TRBJ2-1, with D possibly TRBD2 on 5 matching bases. Trimming stripped 2 bases from V and 10 bases from J, with 18 bases between. This CDR3 contains 15 residues. The V gene's germline CDR1 is SEHNR and CDR2 FQNEAQ (reference sequence). The CDR3 bases are TGTGCCAGCAGCTTATCTCGGGAACATCCAAACGAGCAGTTCTTC. It translates to CASSLSREHPNEQFF.

CDR3 protein: CASSLGPGQGVNYGYTF. DNA for the CDR3: TGTGCCAGCAGCTTGGGACCCGGACAGGGCGTTAACTATGGCTACACCTTC. The chain uses TRBV7-9 and TRBJ1-2, with 8 nucleotides matching TRBD1. The junction had 10 bases not matched to a gene; V was cut back by 3 bases and J by 1 base. This CDR3 has 17 amino acids. CDR1 is SEHNR, CDR2 FQNEAQ, per germline (reference sequence). Supplemented by reference TRBV7-9 and TRBJ1-2, the full variable domain reads DTGVSQNPRHKITKRGQNVTFRCDPISEHNRLYWYRQTLGQGPEFLTYFQNEAQLEKSRLLSDRFSAERPKGSFSTLEIQRTEQGDSAMYLCASSLGPGQGVNYGYTFGSGTRLTVV.

V usage is TRBV6-6 and J usage is TRBJ1-1; D might be TRBD1 (5 bases). Germline CDR1 is MNHNY and CDR2 is SVGAGI (reference sequence). Trimming removed 1 base from V and 3 bases from J, with 6 bases in between. CDR3 length: 13 residues. CDR3 nucleotide sequence: TGTGCCAGCAGTTACTTCAGGGACACTGAAGCTTTCTTT. As protein: CASSYFRDTEAFF.

The chain combines TRBV11-2 with TRBJ1-1; perhaps TRBD1 as D (6 bases). CDR3 length: 15 residues. V was cut by 2 bases and J by 3 bases, with 13 bases left in between. Germline V gene sequence: CDR1 SGHAT, CDR2 FQNNGV. This chain's CDR3 is CASSLFTGMDTEAFF. The CDR3 DNA sequence: TGTGCCAGCAGCTTATTCACAGGGATGGACACTGAAGCTTTCTTT.

The rearrangement links TRBV10-3 to TRBJ2-7, with 13 bases aligning to TRBD2. CDR1 is ENHRY and CDR2 is SYGVKD in the germline V gene. With V trimmed by 9 bases and J by 2 bases, 1 base remained unmatched. The CDR3 sequence is 13 residues long. Written as DNA, the CDR3 is TGTGCCATTGGACTAGCGGGAGCCTACGAGCAGTACTTC. Residues: CAIGLAGAYEQYF.

This rearrangement joins TRBV4-1 to TRBJ2-3, with TRBD1 identical over 10 bases. V lost 4 bases, J lost 4 bases, and 11 bases stayed unmatched. CDR1 is MGHRA, CDR2 YSYEKL, per germline. The CDR3 loop spans 17 amino acids. The CDR3 sequence is CASSPNPRDRGSDTQYF. DNA of the CDR3: TGCGCCAGCAGCCCGAACCCCCGGGACAGGGGATCAGATACGCAGTATTTT.

The CDR3 region is CASSLTEATNEKLFF. The CDR3 DNA is TGTGCCAGCAGCTTGACAGAAGCAACTAATGAAAAACTGTTTTTT. The genes are TRBV7-9 and TRBJ1-4; TRBD1 is a possible D gene (5 bases). Trimming took off 3 bases at V and 0 bases at J, with 8 bases between the two ends. The CDR3 length is 15 residues. The germline gives CDR1 SEHNR, CDR2 FQNEAQ (reference sequence). The full variable domain, its missing parts supplied by reference TRBV7-9 and TRBJ1-4, is DTGVSQNPRHKITKRGQNVTFRCDPISEHNRLYWYRQTLGQGPEFLTYFQNEAQLEKSRLLSDRFSAERPKGSFSTLEIQRTEQGDSAMYLCASSLTEATNEKLFFGSGTQLSVL.

In nucleotides, the CDR3 is TGCGCCAGCAGCCCCCCGGGACAGGGAACAGGAAACACCATATATTTT. It encodes CASSPPGQGTGNTIYF. The gene calls are TRBV5-1 and TRBJ1-3; TRBD1 matches at 9 bases. Trimming at V came to 4 bases and at J to 4 bases, leaving 9 bases not matched to a gene. The CDR3 has 16 amino acids. Germline V gene lookup returns CDR1 SGHRS and CDR2 YFSETQ.

The chain links TRBV21-1 to TRBJ2-5; no check of the table's D call, TRBD1, against the DNA was made. The J call may be in error: the DNA end matches TRBJ2-7 better. TRBV21-1 is tagged as a pseudogene. CDR3 size: 15 residues. CDR3 loop: CASSPYRDRPYEQYF. CDR3 in DNA: TGTGCCAGCAGCCCCTACCGGGACAGACCCTACGAGCAGTACTTC.

CDR3 sequence (DNA): TGTGCCAGCAGCAGGGGCTATAATGAAAAACTGTTTTTT. Translation: CASSRGYNEKLFF. V usage is TRBV7-7 and J usage is TRBJ1-4; TRBD1 might be the D (5 bases). Germline V gives CDR1 SSHAT, CDR2 FNYEAQ (reference sequence). V was pared by 5 bases and J by 4 bases, with 8 bases between. This CDR3 is 13 amino acids long.

This clone has just one count. The genes are TRBV19 and TRBJ1-1, with 7 bases that match TRBD1. Trimming at V came to 10 bases and at J to 2 bases, leaving 10 bases not matched to a gene. The CDR3 contains 14 residues. CDR1 is LNHDA and CDR2 is SQIVND in the germline V gene (reference sequence). CDR3 loop: CATRSGTANTEAFF. CDR3 nucleotides: TGTGCCACCCGATCAGGGACAGCCAACACTGAAGCTTTCTTT.

V and J are TRBV27 and TRBJ1-2; weak D call: TRBD1 (6 bases). Between the trimmed V and J ends, which lost 7 bases and 1 base, there was a span of 22 bases. The germline gives CDR1 MNHEY, CDR2 SMNVEV (reference sequence). The CDR3 is 17 residues long. The DNA for the CDR3 is TGTGCCAGCAACTCACGGGGGGGGGCAGTGGTTAACTATGGCTACACCTTC. Translation gives CASNSRGGAVVNYGYTF.

V gene TRBV2 combines with J gene TRBJ2-5, with TRBD1 matching over 10 bases. The CDR3 extends over 15 amino acids. The V and J ends lost 5 bases and 6 bases, in that order; junction bases with no gene match: 9. Germline lookup yields CDR1 SNHLY and CDR2 FYNNEI. The CDR3 loop is CASSWGDRGFQTQYF. The CDR3 DNA reads as TGTGCCAGCAGTTGGGGGGACAGGGGATTTCAGACCCAGTACTTC.

CDR3 sequence reads: CASRRSERGYSNQPQHF. The CDR3 bases are TGTGCCAGTAGGAGGTCCGAAAGGGGTTATAGCAATCAGCCCCAGCATTTT. The V gene is TRBV19, the J gene TRBJ1-5, with D possibly being TRBD1 (5 bases). Trimming left V 6 bases short and J 0 bases short, with 18 bases between. Per germline, CDR1 LNHDA and CDR2 SQIVND (reference sequence). The CDR3 runs to 17 residues. Combining the CDR3 with reference TRBV19 and TRBJ1-5 gives the whole variable domain DGGITQSPKYLFRKEGQNVTLSCEQNLNHDAMYWYRQDPGQGLRLIYYSQIVNDFQKGDIAEGYSVSREKKESFPLTVTSAQKNPTAFYLCASRRSERGYSNQPQHFGDGTRLSIL.

The rearrangement joins TRBV15 to TRBJ2-3; the D gene is possibly TRBD2 (5 bases). V lost 2 bases and J 2 bases, leaving 8 bases between the germline ends. The CDR3 is 14 amino acids. Germline CDR1 is LNHNV and CDR2 is YYDKDF (reference sequence). In nucleotides, the CDR3 is TGTGCCACCAGCAGATTGGACTCCACAGATACGCAGTATTTT. Protein: CATSRLDSTDTQYF.

This rearrangement joins TRBV30 to TRBJ2-1, with D possibly TRBD2 on 5 matching bases. CDR1 is GTSNPN, CDR2 SVGIG, per germline (reference sequence). The CDR3 totals 15 residues. Trimming removed 2 bases at V and 2 bases at J, with 13 bases between. The CDR3 nucleotides read TGTGCCTGGAGTAGAACGAGCGGAGCCTACAATGAGCAGTTCTTC. Its translation is CAWSRTSGAYNEQFF.

The chain is built from TRBV6-5 and TRBJ2-1; 8 bases line up with TRBD1. This CDR3 spans 14 amino acids. The germline CDR1 and CDR2 sequences are MNHEY and SVGAGI. The V segment lost 4 bases and the J segment 4 bases; nucleotides outside the gene matches: 3. The CDR3 here is CASSSWTGYNEQFF. The CDR3 coding sequence is TGTGCCAGCAGTTCGTGGACAGGGTACAATGAGCAGTTCTTC.

The gene calls are TRBV9 and TRBJ2-2; D perhaps matches TRBD2 (6 bases). This CDR3 contains 16 residues. V was trimmed by 4 bases and J by 0 bases, leaving 13 bases between them. Germline V lookup: CDR1 SGDLS, CDR2 YYNGEE. The DNA of the CDR3 is TGTGCCAGCAGCCTCGGGCGGGGTACGAACACCGGGGAGCTGTTTTTT. This codes for CASSLGRGTNTGELFF. The whole variable domain, filled in from reference TRBV9 and TRBJ2-2, reads DSGVTQTPKHLITATGQRVTLRCSPRSGDLSVYWYQQSLDQGLQFLIQYYNGEERAKGNILERFSAQQFPDLHSELNLSSLELGDSALYFCASSLGRGTNTGELFFGEGSRLTVL.

The chain has TRBV6-1 and TRBJ1-2; D is unclear. Germline values: CDR1 MNHNS, CDR2 SASEGT. The V gene lost 5 bases and the J gene lost 0 bases, with 13 bases spanning the gap. The CDR3 loop spans 15 amino acids. CDR3 amino acids: CASSFNPTANYGYTF. The CDR3 bases are TGTGCCAGCAGTTTCAACCCAACGGCTAACTATGGCTACACCTTC.

The chain uses TRBV28 and TRBJ2-2; a weak D match, TRBD1 (5 bases). The CDR3 totals 14 residues. V was clipped by 6 bases and J by 0 bases, with 8 bases between them. Germline assignment: CDR1 MDHEN and CDR2 SYDVKM. The CDR3 coding sequence is TGTGCCAGCAGCCAGACAGCGAACACCGGGGAGCTGTTTTTT. Its protein is CASSQTANTGELFF.

CDR3 loop: CASSLGARENTGELFF. The CDR3 nucleotides read TGCGCCAGCAGCTTGGGCGCCAGGGAGAACACCGGGGAGCTGTTTTTT. The chain is built from TRBV5-1 and TRBJ2-2; perhaps TRBD1 as D (5 bases). CDR3 size: 16 residues. V lost 0 bases and J 1 base, leaving 10 bases between the germline ends. Germline V CDR1 and CDR2: SGHRS, YFSETQ.

J is TRBJ2-2 and V is TRBV19, with TRBD1 matching 7 bases. Germline trimming cut 8 bases from V and 2 bases from J; bases unmatched to any gene: 8. The CDR3 is 15 amino acids. The germline CDR1 and CDR2 sequences are LNHDA and SQIVND (reference sequence). CDR3 amino acids: CASRQGVGNTGELFF. The CDR3, as DNA: TGTGCCAGTCGGCAGGGGGTAGGAAACACCGGGGAGCTGTTTTTT.

The chain links TRBV7-9 to TRBJ2-1; 10 bases agree with TRBD2. V shed 5 bases and J 4 bases; nucleotides not matched to a gene: 8. The CDR3 is 16 amino acids. Per the germline V gene, CDR1 is SEHNR and CDR2 is FQNEAQ (reference sequence). CDR3 protein: CASSPRLAGRYNEQFF. The DNA for the CDR3 is TGTGCCAGCAGCCCGAGACTAGCGGGTCGATACAATGAGCAGTTCTTC.

The chain employs TRBV2 and TRBJ2-7; 9 bases agree with TRBD2. Per the germline V gene, CDR1 is SNHLY and CDR2 is FYNNEI. Unmatched junction bases numbered 12, after V lost 7 bases and J lost 5 bases. The CDR3 totals 15 residues. The CDR3 region has the DNA TGTGCCAGCACCACGACACGGCTAGCGGGAAACGAGCAGTACTTC. Amino acid sequence: CASTTTRLAGNEQYF.

V usage is TRBV7-9 and J usage is TRBJ2-5; D may be TRBD1 (6 bases). This CDR3 is built from 15 residues. Between the trimmed V and J ends, which lost 1 base and 2 bases, there was a span of 11 bases. Germline CDR1 and CDR2: SEHNR and FQNEAQ (reference sequence). The CDR3 sequence: CASSLGAGVQETQYF. In DNA, the CDR3 is TGTGCCAGCAGCTTAGGGGCAGGGGTTCAAGAGACCCAGTACTTC.

The genes are TRBV6-1 and TRBJ1-3, with D uncertain. From germline, CDR1 is MNHNS and CDR2 SASEGT. CDR3 length equals 12 residues. The V end lost 3 bases, the J end lost 4 bases, and 4 bases lay between the germline ends. As DNA, the CDR3 is TGTGCCAGCAGTGACATGGGAAACACCATATATTTT. It specifies CASSDMGNTIYF.

The rearrangement links TRBV2 to TRBJ2-1; 7 bases are a match to TRBD2. The J segment lost 3 bases and the V segment lost 3 bases, leaving 8 bases of the junction unmatched. Germline CDR1 and CDR2: SNHLY and FYNNEI. There are 16 residues in the CDR3. The chain's CDR3 is CASSESGLIFYNEQFF. CDR3 nucleotide sequence: TGTGCCAGCAGTGAGTCGGGACTAATATTCTACAATGAGCAGTTCTTC. The entire variable domain, with the rest obtained from reference TRBV2 and TRBJ2-1, is as follows: EPEVTQTPSHQVTQMGQEVILRCVPISNHLYFYWYRQILGQKVEFLVSFYNNEISEKSEIFDDQFSVERPDGSNFTLKIRSTKLEDSAMYFCASSESGLIFYNEQFFGPGTRLTVL.

This chain links TRBV19 with TRBJ1-1, with D unclear. Trimming stripped 4 bases from V and 1 base from J, with 16 bases between. The CDR3 loop spans 16 amino acids. The germline gives CDR1 LNHDA, CDR2 SQIVND (reference sequence). DNA of the CDR3: TGTGCCAGTAGTAGAAAGGGAGGAGGAAGGAACACTGAAGCTTTCTTT. This translates into CASSRKGGGRNTEAFF.

The chain uses TRBV7-8 and TRBJ2-2, with a possible D match to TRBD1 (5 bases). The V end was cut by 5 bases, the J end by 5 bases, with 9 bases between. CDR3 length: 13 residues. CDR1 is SGHVS, CDR2 FQNEAQ, per germline. The CDR3 reads CASSPGFTGELFF. The CDR3 DNA follows: TGTGCCAGCAGCCCAGGGTTTACCGGGGAGCTGTTTTTT.

The rearrangement joins TRBV11-1 to TRBJ1-1; a weak D match, TRBD1 (5 bases). The CDR3 runs to 14 residues. The germline V gene has CDR1 SGHAT and CDR2 FQDESV (reference sequence). Trimming pared 5 bases from V and 5 bases from J, leaving 15 bases between. The CDR3 region is CASSLGHRGTEAFF. The CDR3 bases are TGTGCCAGCAGCCTTGGACACCGAGGAACTGAAGCTTTCTTT.

For the CDR3, the DNA is TGTGCCACCAGCAGAGATCGGACAGCTGGCTACGAGCAGTACTTC. This translates into CATSRDRTAGYEQYF. The J gene is TRBJ2-7, the V gene TRBV15, with D maybe TRBD1 (6 bases). CDR3 length: 15 residues. Germline assignment: CDR1 LNHNV and CDR2 YYDKDF (reference sequence). Trimming pared 0 bases from V and 3 bases from J, leaving 12 bases between.